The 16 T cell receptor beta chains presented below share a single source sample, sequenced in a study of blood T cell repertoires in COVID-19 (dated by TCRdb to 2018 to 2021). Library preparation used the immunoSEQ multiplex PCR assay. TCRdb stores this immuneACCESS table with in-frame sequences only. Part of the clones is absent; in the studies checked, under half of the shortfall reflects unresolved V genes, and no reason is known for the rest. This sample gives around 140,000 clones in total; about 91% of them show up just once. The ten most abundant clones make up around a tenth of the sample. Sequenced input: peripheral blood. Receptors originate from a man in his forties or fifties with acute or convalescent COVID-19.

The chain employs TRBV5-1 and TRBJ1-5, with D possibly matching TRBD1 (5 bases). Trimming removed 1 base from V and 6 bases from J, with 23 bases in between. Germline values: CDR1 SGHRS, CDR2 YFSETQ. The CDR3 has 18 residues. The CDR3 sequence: CASSLSPSSRRQGQPQHF. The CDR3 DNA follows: TGCGCCAGCAGCTTGTCTCCCTCTTCCAGGCGGCAGGGTCAGCCCCAGCATTTT.

For the CDR3, the DNA is TGTGCCAGCAGCCAAGAGAACGGTTCCCCCCTTATGGCCCAGCATTTT. Translating it yields CASSQENGSPLMAQHF. This chain uses TRBV4-2 with TRBJ1-5; no clear D. With 0 bases removed from V and 11 bases from J, the gap between germline ends came to 20 bases. The CDR3 extends over 16 amino acids. Germline CDR1 reads LGHNA; CDR2 reads YNFKEQ.

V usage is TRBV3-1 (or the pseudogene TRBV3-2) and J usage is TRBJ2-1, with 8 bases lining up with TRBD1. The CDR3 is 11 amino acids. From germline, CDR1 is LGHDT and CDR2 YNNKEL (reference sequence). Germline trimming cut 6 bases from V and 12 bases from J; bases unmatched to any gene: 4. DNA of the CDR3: TGTGCCAGCAGTACAGGGGGTGGGCAGTTCTTC. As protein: CASSTGGGQFF.

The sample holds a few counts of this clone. CDR3: CAWRGRATEAFF. DNA for the CDR3: TGTGCCTGGAGAGGCAGGGCCACTGAAGCTTTCTTT. The chain employs TRBV30 and TRBJ1-1, with a possible D match to TRBD1 (5 bases). The CDR3 is 12 residues long. Per germline, CDR1 GTSNPN and CDR2 SVGIG (reference sequence). V was trimmed by 3 bases and J by 4 bases, leaving 9 bases between them.

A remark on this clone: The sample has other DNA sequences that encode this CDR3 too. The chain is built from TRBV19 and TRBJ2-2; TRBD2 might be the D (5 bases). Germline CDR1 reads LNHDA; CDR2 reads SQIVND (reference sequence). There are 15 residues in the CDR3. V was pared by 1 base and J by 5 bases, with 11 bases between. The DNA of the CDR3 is TGTGCCAGTAGTATAGCCCAACTAGGTACCGGGGAGCTGTTTTTT. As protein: CASSIAQLGTGELFF.

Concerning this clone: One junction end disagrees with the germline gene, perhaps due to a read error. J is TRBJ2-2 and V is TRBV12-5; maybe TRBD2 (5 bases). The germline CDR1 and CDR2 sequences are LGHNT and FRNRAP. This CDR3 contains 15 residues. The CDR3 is CASAPEGFEHRGAVF. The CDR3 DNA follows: TGTGCTAGTGCCCCTGAGGGATTCGAACACCGGGGAGCTGTTTTT.

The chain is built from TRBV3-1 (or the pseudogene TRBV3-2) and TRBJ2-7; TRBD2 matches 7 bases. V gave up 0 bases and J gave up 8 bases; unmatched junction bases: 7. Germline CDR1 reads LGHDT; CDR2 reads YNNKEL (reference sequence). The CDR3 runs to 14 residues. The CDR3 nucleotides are TGTGCCAGCAGCCAAGAGGGGCTAGCGGAGAAGCAGTACTTC. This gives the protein CASSQEGLAEKQYF.

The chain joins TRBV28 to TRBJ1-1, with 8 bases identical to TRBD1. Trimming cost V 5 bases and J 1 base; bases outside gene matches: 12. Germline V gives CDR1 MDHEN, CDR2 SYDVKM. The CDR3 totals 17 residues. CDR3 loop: CASSLRGTGASNTEAFF. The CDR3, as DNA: TGTGCCAGCAGTCTAAGAGGGACAGGTGCGTCGAACACTGAAGCTTTCTTT.

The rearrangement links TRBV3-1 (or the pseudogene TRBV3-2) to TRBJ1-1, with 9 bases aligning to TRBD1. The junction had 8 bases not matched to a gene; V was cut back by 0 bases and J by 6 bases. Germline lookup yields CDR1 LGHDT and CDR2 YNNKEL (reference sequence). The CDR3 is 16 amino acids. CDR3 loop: CASSQEGTGRIPEAFF. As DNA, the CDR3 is TGTGCCAGCAGCCAAGAAGGGACAGGGAGGATCCCTGAAGCTTTCTTT.

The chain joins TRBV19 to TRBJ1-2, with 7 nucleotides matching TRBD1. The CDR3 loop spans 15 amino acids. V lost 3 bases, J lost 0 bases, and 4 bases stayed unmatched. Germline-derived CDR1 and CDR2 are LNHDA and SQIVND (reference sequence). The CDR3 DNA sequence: TGTGCCAGTAGTATGGGACAGAAAACTAACTATGGCTACACCTTC. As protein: CASSMGQKTNYGYTF.

The CDR3, as DNA: TGTGCCAGTAGTATAGCTAGTAGGGGCAGGCCCCACGAGCAGTACTTC. Its translation is CASSIASRGRPHEQYF. The V gene is TRBV19, the J gene TRBJ2-7, with D possibly being TRBD1 (5 bases). The germline V and J ends were trimmed by 1 base and 5 bases, with 18 bases remaining between them. The germline V gene encodes CDR1 LNHDA and CDR2 SQIVND (reference sequence). This CDR3 is 16 amino acids long.

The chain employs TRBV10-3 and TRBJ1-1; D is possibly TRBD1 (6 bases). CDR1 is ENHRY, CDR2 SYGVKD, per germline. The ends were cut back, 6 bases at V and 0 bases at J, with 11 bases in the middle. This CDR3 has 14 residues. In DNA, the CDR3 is TGTGCCATCAGGGGGACACCGATGAACACTGAAGCTTTCTTT. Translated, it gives CAIRGTPMNTEAFF.

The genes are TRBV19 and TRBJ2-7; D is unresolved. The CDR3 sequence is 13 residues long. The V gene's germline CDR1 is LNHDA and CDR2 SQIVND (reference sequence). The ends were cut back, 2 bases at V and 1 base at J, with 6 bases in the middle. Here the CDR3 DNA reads TGTGCCAGTAGTATAAGCCCGTCCTACGAGCAGTACTTC. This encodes CASSISPSYEQYF.

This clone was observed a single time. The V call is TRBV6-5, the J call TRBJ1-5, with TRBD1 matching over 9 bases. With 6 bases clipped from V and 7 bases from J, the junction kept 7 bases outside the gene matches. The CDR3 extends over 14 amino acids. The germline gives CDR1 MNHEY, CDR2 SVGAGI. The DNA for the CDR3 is TGTGCCAGCAGCTCTACAGGGGGCCAGCAGCCCCAGCATTTT. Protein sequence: CASSSTGGQQPQHF.

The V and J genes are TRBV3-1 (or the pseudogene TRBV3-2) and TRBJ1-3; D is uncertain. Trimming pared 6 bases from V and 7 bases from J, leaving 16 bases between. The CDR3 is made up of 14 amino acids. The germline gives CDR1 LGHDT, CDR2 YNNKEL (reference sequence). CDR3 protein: CASSPPGISNTIYF. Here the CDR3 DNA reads TGTGCCAGCAGTCCGCCGGGGATATCTAACACCATATATTTT.

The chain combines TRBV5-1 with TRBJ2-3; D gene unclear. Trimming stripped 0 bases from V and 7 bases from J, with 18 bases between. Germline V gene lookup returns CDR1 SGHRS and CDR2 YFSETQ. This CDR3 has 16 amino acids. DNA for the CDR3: TGCGCCAGCAGCTTGGGTAACCCCCCTACCGTGTATACGCAGTATTTT. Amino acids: CASSLGNPPTVYTQYF.